This is a list of T cell receptor beta chains from one sample in a study of blood T cell repertoires in COVID-19. Sequencing used immunoSEQ multiplex PCR; TCRdb keeps in-frame clones, though not all of them. Here the sample spans about 270,000 clones, around nine tenths being singletons. Sequencing was performed on PBMCs or T cells enriched from blood (not recorded which). These receptors were obtained from a woman aged 18-29 years who had recovered from COVID-19. Each CDR3 is given with its conserved first and last residue. A D gene is named only where the DNA matches it firmly. Where a row states a size, it is once, few, many or the class of an expanded clone; other rows omit it.

abundance,d_gene,j_gene,v_gene,CDR3nt,CDR3aa
.,.,TRBJ2-1,TRBV19,TGTGCCAGTAGTATAGGTCCGGGGGAACATAATGAGCAGTTCTTC,CASSIGPGEHNEQFF
.,.,TRBJ1-6,TRBV3-1/TRBV3-2,TGTGCCAGCAGCCAAGAATCAACATTCCCCCGGGTGGAAAATTCACCCCTCCACTTT,CASSQESTFPRVENSPLHF
.,TRBD1,TRBJ1-1,TRBV19,TGTGCCAGTAGAAACCGGGACAGGGACACTGAAGCTTTCTTT,CASRNRDRDTEAFF
.,.,TRBJ2-2,TRBV7-9,TGTGCCAGCAGCTTGGGACAGAACACCGGGGAGCTGTTTTTT,CASSLGQNTGELFF
.,TRBD1,TRBJ1-2,TRBV3-1/TRBV3-2,TGTGCCAGCAGACCCGGGACAGGGGGAGACTATGGCTACACCTTC,CASRPGTGGDYGYTF
.,TRBD2,TRBJ2-7,TRBV14,TGTGCCAGCAGCCAACTCTTCGGTCGGGGGGATTCGTACGAGCAGTACTTC,CASSQLFGRGDSYEQYF
few,.,TRBJ2-2,TRBV4-2,TGTGCCAGCAGCCAAGATATGACTTCCTGGGGGGAGCTGTTTTTT,CASSQDMTSWGELFF
.,.,TRBJ1-5,TRBV19,TGTGCCAGTAGTAGAGGTTATCAGCCCCAGCATTTT,CASSRGYQPQHF
once,TRBD1,TRBJ2-4,TRBV30,TGTGCCTGGAGTCCTATCCGGGACAGCAAAAACATTCAGTACTTC,CAWSPIRDSKNIQYF
.,TRBD1,TRBJ1-4,TRBV4-3,TGCGCCAGCAGCCAAGCGACAGGGATTAATGAAAAACTGTTTTTT,CASSQATGINEKLFF
once,TRBD2,TRBJ2-2,TRBV9,TGTGCCAGCAGCACAATAGCGGGGGCGAAAACCGGGGAGCTGTTTTTT,CASSTIAGAKTGELFF
.,TRBD2,TRBJ2-7,TRBV3-1/TRBV3-2,TGTGCCAGCAGCCAAGGGACTAGCGGGGAAACCTACGAGCAGTACTTC,CASSQGTSGETYEQYF
.,.,TRBJ2-1,TRBV5-1,TGCGCCAGCAGCTTGGCAGAAAACAATGAGCAGTTCTTC,CASSLAENNEQFF
.,TRBD1,TRBJ2-7,TRBV30,TGTGCCTGGAGTGTTACCGGGACAGCCTACGAGCAGTACTTC,CAWSVTGTAYEQYF
.,.,TRBJ1-5,TRBV30,TGTGCCTGGAGTGTACTGGGGGGAGGTCAGCCCCAGCATTTT,CAWSVLGGGQPQHF
.,.,TRBJ1-1,TRBV30,TGTGCCTGGATGGGCGGGGGAGACACTGAAGCTTTCTTT,CAWMGGGDTEAFF
.,TRBD2,TRBJ2-3,TRBV7-8,TGTGCCGGCAGCCCTAAAAGGTGGCGGGGGGGCACAGATACGCAGTATTTT,CAGSPKRWRGGTDTQYF
.,.,TRBJ1-2,TRBV11-3,TGTGCCAGCAGCCCCGGGGGGGCGCGGGGCTACACCTTC,CASSPGGARGYTF
.,.,TRBJ1-4,TRBV7-6,TGTGCCAGCAGCGTACCGACAGGAGATGGATGGAAAAATGAAAAACTGTTTTTT,CASSVPTGDGWKNEKLFF
.,.,TRBJ1-2,TRBV14,TGTGCCAGCAGCCAAGCCGGGGGGCTGGTTGGCTACACCTTC,CASSQAGGLVGYTF
.,TRBD2,TRBJ2-7,TRBV7-9,TGTGCCAGCAGCTCCCTCCGACGTACAGCCCGGGAGGACTACGAGCAGTACTTC,CASSSLRRTAREDYEQYF
.,TRBD1,TRBJ1-2,TRBV7-2,TGTGCCAGCAGCTTGGACAGGGGGATCGGGGACTATGGCTACACCTTC,CASSLDRGIGDYGYTF
.,.,TRBJ1-2,TRBV27,TGTGCCAGCCGCGCGATTGGACAGTCTAACTATGGCTACACCTTC,CASRAIGQSNYGYTF
.,.,TRBJ1-1,TRBV27,TGTGCCAGCAGTCCTCATACAGGGTTTACCACTGAAGCTTTCTTT,CASSPHTGFTTEAFF
once,.,TRBJ1-2,TRBV25-1,TGTGCCAGCAGTTTTCGGACAGACTATGGCTACACCTTC,CASSFRTDYGYTF
.,TRBD1,TRBJ2-2,TRBV5-1,TGCGCCAGCAACCCACAGGGGGGCACCGGGGAGCTGTTTTTT,CASNPQGGTGELFF
.,.,TRBJ1-1,TRBV6-5,TGTGCCAGCCATACATTACAGGGAAACACTGAAGCTTTCTTT,CASHTLQGNTEAFF
.,.,TRBJ2-5,TRBV7-3,TGTGCCAGCAGCTTAGGGACATCCGAGACCCAGTACTTC,CASSLGTSETQYF
.,TRBD1,TRBJ1-5,TRBV6-5,TGTGCCAGCACCGGACAGGGTAATCAGCCCCAGCATTTT,CASTGQGNQPQHF
.,.,TRBJ1-1,TRBV10-1,TGCGCCAGCAGTTACGGGACACAGAACACTGAAGCTTTCTTT,CASSYGTQNTEAFF
.,.,TRBJ1-6,TRBV30,TGTGCCTGGAGTCAACCCCAACAGGGAGGGGTTTTGTGCCACTTT,CAWSQPQQGGVLCHF
.,TRBD2,TRBJ2-1,TRBV10-3,TGTGCCACATCAGGTGGCGGGAGTGTGGATGAGCAGTTCTTC,CATSGGGSVDEQFF
.,TRBD2,TRBJ2-2,TRBV28,TGTGCCAGCAGCCTACGACTAGCGGGAGCGAACACCGGGGAGCTGTTTTTT,CASSLRLAGANTGELFF
.,.,TRBJ1-2,TRBV3-1/TRBV3-2,TGTGCCAGCAGCCAAGATATCGGTGGCTACACCTTC,CASSQDIGGYTF
.,.,TRBJ1-6,TRBV5-4,TGTGCCAGCAGCTTGCAGGGGTACTATAATTCACCCCTCCACTTT,CASSLQGYYNSPLHF
.,TRBD2,TRBJ2-3,TRBV25-1,TGTGCCAGCAGAACTAGCGGTAGGGGCACAGATACGCAGTATTTT,CASRTSGRGTDTQYF
.,.,TRBJ2-3,TRBV7-3,TGTGCCAGCAGCAGTACAGGGTTGGATACGCAGTATTTT,CASSSTGLDTQYF
.,TRBD1,TRBJ2-7,TRBV19,TGTGCCAGTAGCGAACAGGGGACCTCCTACGAGCAGTACTTC,CASSEQGTSYEQYF
.,.,TRBJ2-1,TRBV24-1,TGTGCCACCAGTCTTAATTATGAGCAGTTCTTC,CATSLNYEQFF
.,TRBD1,TRBJ2-7,TRBV6-5,TGTGCCAGCAGTTACCCCCGGGCGACAGGGCCCTACGAGCAGTACTTC,CASSYPRATGPYEQYF
.,.,TRBJ1-3,TRBV6-5,TGTGCCAGCAGTTACTCTTGGGGACTCGGAAACACCATATATTTT,CASSYSWGLGNTIYF
.,.,TRBJ2-5,TRBV28,TGTGCCAGCAGTAGACTAGGGCCCTCTAAAGAGACCCAGTACTTC,CASSRLGPSKETQYF
.,TRBD1,TRBJ2-1,TRBV5-6,TGTGCCAGCAGCCTTACACCGGGACAGGGCTTAAATGAGCAGTTCTTC,CASSLTPGQGLNEQFF
.,.,TRBJ2-7,TRBV3-1/TRBV3-2,TGTGCCAGCAGCCAAGATCTAGGGGGTGACTACGAGCAGTACTTC,CASSQDLGGDYEQYF
few,TRBD2,TRBJ2-7,TRBV7-2,TGTGCCAGCCAGACTAGCGGATCCTACGAGCAGTACTTC,CASQTSGSYEQYF
.,.,TRBJ1-5,TRBV10-3,TGTGCCATCCAGGGCAGGGGCGGGCAGCCCCAGCATTTT,CAIQGRGGQPQHF